This T cell receptor (beta chain) was profiled in a study of shared clonotypes between healthy human individuals. Healthy HIV-negative adults with no recent acute infections or vaccinations were recruited as donors. Sequencing used immunoSEQ multiplex PCR; TCRdb keeps in-frame clones, though not all of them. The table includes over a million clones, roughly 97% detected once. Germline V gene lookup returns CDR1 MDHEN and CDR2 SYDVKM. The CDR3 length is 15 residues. With 4 bases removed from V and 3 bases from J, the gap between germline ends came to 15 bases. The chain recombines TRBV28 with TRBJ1-2; D is unresolved. The sequence derives from a young man in good health. The sequencing input was naive CD4+ T cells sorted from blood. As to subset: CD45RA+ positively selected. This CDR3 is CASSYLGLSDYGYTF. The DNA for the CDR3 is TGTGCCAGCAGTTACCTCGGTTTGAGTGACTATGGCTACACCTTC.